This is a list of T cell receptor beta chains from one sample in a study of early T cells in non-severe SARS-CoV-2 infection. MiXCR, run by TCRdb on the 5' RACE reads, gives a single entry per CDR3 protein. The sample includes about 80,000 distinct CDR3 sequences, about 5% seen only once; the top ten take about 7%. Material: whole blood, obtained at baseline. The source is an adult who was a healthcare worker with PCR-confirmed SARS-CoV-2 infection or an uninfected control (not recorded which). Both conserved end residues are part of each CDR3. Fields, in order: V gene, CDR3 length, clone size, J gene, D gene, CDR3 DNA, CDR3 protein. A D gene is named only where the DNA matches it firmly. Not every row has a clone size; where given, it reads once, few, many or a size class.

>TRBV7-2|15|-|TRBJ2-2|-
TGTGCCAGCAGCTTCGGGCAGACGAACACCGGGGAGCTGTTTTTT
CASSFGQTNTGELFF
>TRBV6-2/TRBV6-3|13|few|TRBJ1-1|-
TGTGCCAGCAGTTGGGTTATGAACACTGAAGCTTTCTTT
CASSWVMNTEAFF
>TRBV28|17|-|TRBJ2-2|-
TGTGCCAGCAGTTCCGCCGGGACCCCGACGAACACCGGGGAGCTGTTTTTT
CASSSAGTPTNTGELFF
>TRBV4-1|18|few|TRBJ1-3|TRBD1
TGCGCCAGCAGCCTCCGGCCCGATACAGGGGTTTCAGGAAACACCATATATTTT
CASSLRPDTGVSGNTIYF
>TRBV7-8|13|-|TRBJ2-7|-
TGTGCCAGCAGCTTAGGTCCCTCCTACGAGCAGTACTTC
CASSLGPSYEQYF
>TRBV20-1|13|many|TRBJ1-5|-
TGCAGTGCGGACTCAACGGCGGGGCAGCCCCAGCATTTT
CSADSTAGQPQHF
>TRBV7-9|14|-|TRBJ1-4|-
TGTGCCAGCAGCTTACTTAGCCTTGGTGAAAAACTGTTTTTT
CASSLLSLGEKLFF
>TRBV7-8|12|-|TRBJ2-1|-
TGTGCCAGCAGCTTAAAGTTGGATGAGCAGTTCTTC
CASSLKLDEQFF
>TRBV6-6|12|many|TRBJ2-5|-
TGTGCCAGCAGTTATGGAGAAGAGACCCAGTACTTC
CASSYGEETQYF
>TRBV7-9|12|-|TRBJ2-2|-
TGTGCCAGCAGCCCAGGGTCCGGGGAGCTGTTTTTT
CASSPGSGELFF
>TRBV12-3/TRBV12-4|13|many|TRBJ1-4|-
TGTGCCAGCAGTTTGAGGGACGGAGAAAAACTGTTTTTT
CASSLRDGEKLFF
>TRBV4-1|14|-|TRBJ2-7|-
TGCGCCAGCAGCCAAGAAGACACCGGCTACGAGCAGTACTTC
CASSQEDTGYEQYF
>TRBV7-3|13|few|TRBJ2-1|-
TGTGCCAGCAGCTTATTGGGGGGCCCTGAGCAGTTCTTC
CASSLLGGPEQFF
>TRBV15|15|-|TRBJ1-6|-
TGTGCCACCAGCAGAGGGACGGACTATAATTCACCCCTCCACTTT
CATSRGTDYNSPLHF
>TRBV10-3|16|few|TRBJ2-3|-
TGTGCCATCAAAGGCAGGGGGGGAGGGAGCACAGATACGCAGTATTTT
CAIKGRGGGSTDTQYF
>TRBV7-3|14|few|TRBJ2-5|-
TGTGCCAGCAGCTCCAGGGTAGGGTCGGAGACCCAGTACTTC
CASSSRVGSETQYF
>TRBV13|11|many|TRBJ2-1|-
TGTGCCAGCAGCTCCAGCAATGAGCAGTTCTTC
CASSSSNEQFF
>TRBV10-3|15|-|TRBJ2-3|TRBD1
TGTGCCATCAGTGGGACAGGGAGAGGCACAGATACGCAGTATTTT
CAISGTGRGTDTQYF
>TRBV27|14|-|TRBJ2-5|-
TGTGCCAGCAGTCTCCGGGCCGGCGGAGAGACCCAGTACTTC
CASSLRAGGETQYF
>TRBV11-2|16|many|TRBJ2-1|-
TGTGCCAGCAGCCCCCCCGGCCAGGGGTGGTACAATGAGCAGTTCTTC
CASSPPGQGWYNEQFF
>TRBV28|16|-|TRBJ2-5|TRBD1
TGTGCCAGCAGTGCTTACGGGACAGGGAGACAAGAGACCCAGTACTTC
CASSAYGTGRQETQYF
>TRBV12-3/TRBV12-4|18|few|TRBJ2-2|TRBD1
TGTGCCAGCAGTTTAAGGGCTGAAGGACAGGGCAACACCGGGGAGCTGTTTTTT
CASSLRAEGQGNTGELFF
>TRBV5-1|14|-|TRBJ2-7|-
TGCGCCAGCAGCCGAGACGGGCGTTCGTACGAGCAGTACTTC
CASSRDGRSYEQYF
>TRBV11-3|15|many|TRBJ2-1|-
TGTGCCAGCAGCCCATGGGTCGGTCCCAGCAATGAGCAGTTCTTC
CASSPWVGPSNEQFF
>TRBV6-1|16|many|TRBJ2-2|-
TGTGCCAGCAGTGGGCCGTCGTGGGCGAGATCCGGGGAGCTGTTTTTT
CASSGPSWARSGELFF
>TRBV7-2|17|many|TRBJ2-6|TRBD2
TGTGCCAGCAGCCACCGAGCGGGAGGGTATGGGGCCAACGTCCTGACTTTC
CASSHRAGGYGANVLTF
>TRBV5-1|15|-|TRBJ2-7|-
TGCGCCAGCAGCCCCGAAACAGGGAGCCCCTACGAGCAGTACTTC
CASSPETGSPYEQYF
>TRBV7-2|15|few|TRBJ2-7|TRBD2
TGTGCCAGCAGCTCCACTAGCGGGAGCCCCTACGAGCAGTACTTC
CASSSTSGSPYEQYF
>TRBV7-9|15|few|TRBJ2-7|-
TGTGCCAGCACCCCAGGCGCGATGCTGTCCTACGAGCAGTACTTC
CASTPGAMLSYEQYF
>TRBV12-3/TRBV12-4|16|-|TRBJ1-2|TRBD1
TGTGCCAGCAGCCCCCCCTGGGGGACAGGGGGCTATGGCTACACCTTC
CASSPPWGTGGYGYTF
>TRBV12-3/TRBV12-4|16|many|TRBJ2-7|TRBD2
TGTGCCAGCAGTTTCTCGAATGGCGGGAGTGCCTACGAGCAGTACTTC
CASSFSNGGSAYEQYF
>TRBV19|12|few|TRBJ2-3|-
TGTGCCAGTAGGATTGCCGGGGATACGCAGTATTTT
CASRIAGDTQYF
>TRBV6-1|14|few|TRBJ2-5|-
TGTGCCAGCAGTGACCGGGACTGGCGAGAGACCCAGTACTTC
CASSDRDWRETQYF
>TRBV7-9|16|many|TRBJ1-6|TRBD1
TGTGCCAGCAGCGCCGGGACAGGGTTTTATAATTCACCCCTCCACTTT
CASSAGTGFYNSPLHF
>TRBV6-5|17|many|TRBJ2-1|TRBD2
TGTGCCAGCAGTTCGGGGACTAGCGGGAGTTCGGTCAATGAGCAGTTCTTC
CASSSGTSGSSVNEQFF
>TRBV5-1|14|many|TRBJ1-2|-
TGCGCCAGCAGCTTGGTTCAGGCCTCCTATGGCTACACCTTC
CASSLVQASYGYTF
>TRBV6-1|11|many|TRBJ1-1|-
TGTGCCAGCAGGAGGGAACTTGAAGCTTTCTTT
CASRRELEAFF
>TRBV6-1|12|-|TRBJ1-5|-
TGTGCCAGCAGAGAAGGGAGGCTACCCCAGCATTTT
CASREGRLPQHF
>TRBV6-2/TRBV6-3|13|few|TRBJ2-1|-
TGTGCCAGCAGTTACTCCCGAGTGAATGAGCAGTTCTTC
CASSYSRVNEQFF
>TRBV4-1|15|many|TRBJ1-6|-
TGCGCCAGCAGCCAAGATGGCGTCAGGAGTTCACCCCTCCACTTT
CASSQDGVRSSPLHF
>TRBV7-6|16|-|TRBJ2-1|TRBD2
TGTGCCAGCAGCTTAAGCGGCGGGAGGGCCTGGAATGAGCAGTTCTTC
CASSLSGGRAWNEQFF
>TRBV28|15|-|TRBJ2-7|-
TGTGCCAGCAGTCCGTCCGGGACGGCTACCTACGAGCAGTACTTC
CASSPSGTATYEQYF
>TRBV20-1|13|-|TRBJ2-3|-
TGCAGTGCTAGAGACAGGCGCACAGATACGCAGTATTTT
CSARDRRTDTQYF
>TRBV27|14|-|TRBJ1-4|TRBD1
TGTGCCAGCAGGACGGACAGGGAAGGGGAAAAACTGTTTTTT
CASRTDREGEKLFF
>TRBV6-5|16|few|TRBJ2-1|-
TGTGCCAGCACCTCCCGACTGGGAAGCTCCTACAATGAGCAGTTCTTC
CASTSRLGSSYNEQFF
>TRBV12-3/TRBV12-4|13|many|TRBJ1-2|-
TGTGCCAGCAGTTTCCTCCCAGGGCACGGCTACACCTTC
CASSFLPGHGYTF